The source of this T cell receptor (beta chain) is a study of blood T cell repertoires in COVID-19. Turning to the study itself: Samples of COVID-19 (acute and convalescent) were obtained from the United States, Italy and Spain. Nucleic acid was either cDNA or gDNA, and it came from T cells, B-cell-depleted T cells, or PBMCs.

Per the original methods: Estimated nucleated cell counts came from reference gene primer amplification. Here immunoSEQ multiplex PCR was the method, and the copy in TCRdb shows in-frame clones only, minus some. V, J and clone size derive from that table, while D and trimming were established from the DNA sequence. The data show about 140,000 clones, more than 60% seen once. V lost 1 base, J lost 5 bases, and 4 bases stayed unmatched. The germline V gene encodes CDR1 GTSNPN and CDR2 SVGIG (reference sequence). The CDR3 totals 14 residues. The sequencing input was peripheral blood. The rearrangement joins TRBV30 to TRBJ2-5, with TRBD1 matching over 10 bases. This sequence originates from a woman aged 45 to 65 with active or convalescent COVID-19. The CDR3 region is CAWSGTGGQETQYF. CDR3 sequence (DNA): TGTGCCTGGAGTGGGACAGGGGGTCAGGAGACCCAGTACTTC.